Following are 11 T cell receptor beta chains from one sample sequenced in a study of a mutant IDH1 vaccine in newly diagnosed glioma. The table came from immunoSEQ multiplex PCR; TCRdb's copy has only in-frame clones and leaves some out. Among 60,000 to 75,000 clones listed, more than 70% were seen once. Time point in this sample: baseline, week 1 (first vaccination visit). Specified treatment: pre-vaccination baseline after standard-of-care therapy. This specimen was peripheral blood mononuclear cells (PBMCs), taken from a glioma patient treated with radiotherapy, temozolomide or both. These receptors came from a woman in her late teens or twenties with glioma. Some clones in this sample may be carry-over from other donors' samples.

The chain joins TRBV30 to TRBJ2-2, with TRBD2 identical over 12 bases. Germline V gene data show CDR1 as GTSNPN and CDR2 as SVGIG (reference sequence). V trimming: 5 bases; J trimming: 5 bases; junction bases outside the gene matches: 3. CDR3 length: 14 amino acids. CDR3 amino acids: CAWGLAGPTGELFF. In DNA form, the CDR3 reads TGTGCCTGGGGACTAGCGGGACCTACCGGGGAGCTGTTTTTT.

The genes are TRBV5-4 and TRBJ2-7; the match to TRBD2 covers 8 bases. CDR3 length: 15 residues. Germline-derived CDR1 and CDR2 are SGHNT and YYREEE (reference sequence). J lost 3 bases, V lost 4 bases, and 9 bases had no gene match. This CDR3 reads CASSRPSGSNYEQYF. The CDR3 region has the DNA TGTGCCAGCAGCAGACCAAGCGGGAGCAACTACGAGCAGTACTTC.

The chain recombines TRBV5-5 with TRBJ2-7; D is unresolved. Germline V CDR1 and CDR2: SGHKS, YYEKEE (reference sequence). V lost 1 base to trimming and J lost 5 bases, with 16 bases between them. CDR3 length: 15 amino acids. The CDR3 protein is CASSLRPGHADEQYF. In DNA form, the CDR3 reads TGTGCCAGCAGCTTGAGGCCAGGCCACGCCGACGAGCAGTACTTC.

The genes are TRBV6-6 and TRBJ1-5; possibly TRBD1 for D (6 bases). The germline CDR1 and CDR2 sequences are MNHNY and SVGAGI (reference sequence). The CDR3 contains 14 residues. The V gene lost 0 bases and the J gene lost 8 bases, with 11 bases spanning the gap. CDR3 protein: CASSYSTGIEPQHF. CDR3 nucleotide sequence: TGTGCCAGCAGTTACTCTACAGGGATAGAGCCCCAGCATTTT.

The chain recombines TRBV6-5 with TRBJ2-7; weak D call: TRBD2 (5 bases). CDR1 is MNHEY, CDR2 SVGAGI, per germline. V lost 7 bases, J lost 3 bases, and 16 bases lay in between. There are 14 residues in the CDR3. CDR3 in DNA: TGTGCCAGCACTAGAGCGATTGGGAGCTACGAGCAGTACTTC. Protein: CASTRAIGSYEQYF.

This clone was detected only once. V is TRBV7-8 and J is TRBJ1-6; weak D call: TRBD1 (5 bases). The CDR3 is 16 amino acids. The V and J ends lost 7 bases and 0 bases respectively, with 13 bases between them. Germline V gene sequence: CDR1 SGHVS, CDR2 FQNEAQ. The CDR3: CASTLGGDSYNSPLHF. CDR3 in DNA: TGTGCCAGCACCCTGGGGGGAGACTCCTATAATTCACCCCTCCACTTT.

The V gene is TRBV7-9, the J gene TRBJ1-2, with D tentatively TRBD1 (5 bases). Germline loops: CDR1 SEHNR, CDR2 FQNEAQ (reference sequence). This CDR3 region has 13 residues. The germline V and J ends were trimmed by 8 bases and 4 bases, with 14 bases remaining between them. DNA for the CDR3: TGTGCCAGCTTTCAGGAGGGGTTCTATGGCTACACCTTC. Its protein is CASFQEGFYGYTF.

This chain uses TRBV5-1 with TRBJ2-3; D not resolved. Trimming cost V 7 bases and J 6 bases, with 9 bases left between them. Germline V CDR1 and CDR2: SGHRS, YFSETQ. This CDR3 has 11 residues. CDR3 nucleotides: TGCGCCAGCGGAGTAGGTGATACGCAGTATTTT. Translation: CASGVGDTQYF.

The chain is built from TRBV5-4 and TRBJ2-3, with TRBD2 as a possible D gene (6 bases). Trimming removed 0 bases at V and 6 bases at J, with 11 bases between. Germline CDR1 reads SGHNT; CDR2 reads YYREEE (reference sequence). The CDR3 spans 14 residues. DNA of the CDR3: TGTGCCAGCAGCTTGGAAGGGACTTGGGATACGCAGTATTTT. It translates to CASSLEGTWDTQYF. The variable domain in full, completed from reference TRBV5-4 and TRBJ2-3, reads ETGVTQSPTHLIKTRGQQVTLRCSSQSGHNTVSWYQQALGQGPQFIFQYYREEENGRGNFPPRFSGLQFPNYSSELNVNALELDDSALYLCASSLEGTWDTQYFGPGTRLTVL.

This chain uses TRBV9 with TRBJ1-5, with D possibly TRBD1 on 6 matching bases. CDR1 and CDR2 from the germline V gene are SGDLS and YYNGEE. CDR3 size: 16 residues. The V end lost 0 bases, the J end lost 4 bases, and 14 bases lay between the germline ends. The CDR3 bases are TGTGCCAGCAGCGTAGGAGGGGGAGGGAAAAATCAGCCCCAGCATTTT. Residues: CASSVGGGGKNQPQHF.

To note about this clone: An end of the junction differs from the germline gene, which may be a read error. CDR3 nucleotide sequence: TGTGCCAGCAGGACTCCCGGGACGGGGGGAGTGAACTTC. This sequence encodes CASRTPGTGGVNF. The chain recombines TRBV6-5 with TRBJ2-7; 7 positions match TRBD2. This CDR3 has 13 amino acids. Germline CDR1 reads MNHEY; CDR2 reads SVGAGI.